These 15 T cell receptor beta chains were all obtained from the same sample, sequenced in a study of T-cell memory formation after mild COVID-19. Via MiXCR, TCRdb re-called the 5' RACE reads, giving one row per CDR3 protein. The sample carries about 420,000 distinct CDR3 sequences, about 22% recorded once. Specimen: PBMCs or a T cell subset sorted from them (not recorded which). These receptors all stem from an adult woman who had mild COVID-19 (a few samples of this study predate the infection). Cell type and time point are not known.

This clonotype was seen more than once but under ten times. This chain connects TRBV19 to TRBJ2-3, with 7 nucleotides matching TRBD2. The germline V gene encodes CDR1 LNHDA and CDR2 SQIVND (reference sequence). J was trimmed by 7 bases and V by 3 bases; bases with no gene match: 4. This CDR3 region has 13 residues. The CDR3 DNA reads TGTGCCAGTAGTATTGGAGCGGGGAATACGCAGTATTTT. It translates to CASSIGAGNTQYF.

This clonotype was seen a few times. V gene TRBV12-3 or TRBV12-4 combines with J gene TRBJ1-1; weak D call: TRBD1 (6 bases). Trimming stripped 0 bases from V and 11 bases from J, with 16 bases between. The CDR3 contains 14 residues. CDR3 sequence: CASSLAYELGAAFF. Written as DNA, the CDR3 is TGTGCCAGCAGTTTAGCGTACGAGTTGGGGGCGGCTTTCTTT.

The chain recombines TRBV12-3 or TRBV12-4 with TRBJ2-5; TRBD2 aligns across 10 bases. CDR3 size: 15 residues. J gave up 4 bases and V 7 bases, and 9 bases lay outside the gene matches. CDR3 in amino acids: CASTLAGGSSETQYF. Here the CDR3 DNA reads TGTGCCAGCACCTTAGCGGGGGGATCCTCAGAGACCCAGTACTTC.

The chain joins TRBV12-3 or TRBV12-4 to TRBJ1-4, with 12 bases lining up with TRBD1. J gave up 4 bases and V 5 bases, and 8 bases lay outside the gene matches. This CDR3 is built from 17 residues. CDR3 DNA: TGTGCCAGCAGTCCCCGGGACAGGGGGCTTGGTAATGAAAAACTGTTTTTT. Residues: CASSPRDRGLGNEKLFF.

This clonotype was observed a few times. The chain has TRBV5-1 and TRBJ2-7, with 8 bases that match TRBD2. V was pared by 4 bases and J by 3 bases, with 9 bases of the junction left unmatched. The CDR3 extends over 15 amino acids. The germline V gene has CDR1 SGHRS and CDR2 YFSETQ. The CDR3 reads CASSPSAGAIYEQYF. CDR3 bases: TGCGCCAGCAGCCCATCAGCGGGGGCGATCTACGAGCAGTACTTC.

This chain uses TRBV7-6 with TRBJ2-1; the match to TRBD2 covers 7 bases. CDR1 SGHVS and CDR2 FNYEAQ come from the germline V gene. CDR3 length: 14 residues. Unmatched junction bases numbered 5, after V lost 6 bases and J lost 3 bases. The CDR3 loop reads CASSGLGYYNEQFF. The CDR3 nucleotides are TGTGCCAGCAGTGGACTAGGGTACTACAATGAGCAGTTCTTC.

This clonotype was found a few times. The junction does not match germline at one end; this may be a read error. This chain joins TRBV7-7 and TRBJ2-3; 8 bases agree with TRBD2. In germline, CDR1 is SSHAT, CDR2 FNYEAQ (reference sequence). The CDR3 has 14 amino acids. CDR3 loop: CASSLGLAADTQYF. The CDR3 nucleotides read TGTGCTAGCAGCCTCGGACTAGCAGCAGATACGCAGTATTTT.

CDR3 loop: CASSEKPPTSGSTDTQYF. CDR3 nucleotide sequence: TGTGCCAGCAGTGAAAAGCCCCCAACTAGCGGATCCACAGATACGCAGTATTTT. The gene calls are TRBV2 and TRBJ2-3; TRBD2 matches at 8 bases. The CDR3 is 18 amino acids. Trimming at V came to 2 bases and at J to 2 bases, leaving 12 bases not matched to a gene. Germline lookup yields CDR1 SNHLY and CDR2 FYNNEI.

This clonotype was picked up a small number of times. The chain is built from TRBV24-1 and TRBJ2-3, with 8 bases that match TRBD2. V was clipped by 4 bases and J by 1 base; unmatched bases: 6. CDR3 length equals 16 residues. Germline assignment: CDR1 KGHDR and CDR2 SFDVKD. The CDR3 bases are TGTGCCACCAGTGACCCCGGACTAGCCCGCACAGATACGCAGTATTTT. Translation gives CATSDPGLARTDTQYF.

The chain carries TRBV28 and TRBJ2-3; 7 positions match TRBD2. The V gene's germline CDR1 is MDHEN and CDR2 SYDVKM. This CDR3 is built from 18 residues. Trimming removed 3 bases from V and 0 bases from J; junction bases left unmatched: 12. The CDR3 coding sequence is TGTGCCAGCAGTTTCCCGGCTAGCGGACCTCCTAGCACAGATACGCAGTATTTT. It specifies CASSFPASGPPSTDTQYF.

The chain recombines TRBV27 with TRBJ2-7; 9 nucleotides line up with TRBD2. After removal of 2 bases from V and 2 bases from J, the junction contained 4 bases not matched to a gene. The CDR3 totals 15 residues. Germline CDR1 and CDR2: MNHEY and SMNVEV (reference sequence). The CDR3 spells CASSLLGLATYEQYF. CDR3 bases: TGTGCCAGCAGTTTACTTGGACTAGCGACCTACGAGCAGTACTTC.

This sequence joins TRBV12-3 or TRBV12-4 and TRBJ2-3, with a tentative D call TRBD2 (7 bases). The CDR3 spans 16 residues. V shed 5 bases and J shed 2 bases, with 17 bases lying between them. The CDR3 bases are TGTGCCAGCAGTCGTCTTGGGAGGGGGACCACAGATACGCAGTATTTT. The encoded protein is CASSRLGRGTTDTQYF.

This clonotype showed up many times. CDR3 sequence reads: CASSRSDRAYEQYF. CDR3 DNA sequence: TGTGCCAGCAGTCGATCGGACAGAGCCTACGAGCAGTACTTC. This chain joins TRBV12-3 or TRBV12-4 and TRBJ2-7; D is possibly TRBD1 (6 bases). Trimming took off 5 bases at V and 2 bases at J, with 13 bases between the two ends. The CDR3 length is 14 residues.

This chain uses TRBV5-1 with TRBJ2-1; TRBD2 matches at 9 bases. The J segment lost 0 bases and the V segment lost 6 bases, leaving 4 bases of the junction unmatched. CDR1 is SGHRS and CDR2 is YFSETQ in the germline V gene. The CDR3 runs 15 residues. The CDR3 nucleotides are TGCGCCAGCACGCGGGGGGGCGGCTCCTACAATGAGCAGTTCTTC. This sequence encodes CASTRGGGSYNEQFF.

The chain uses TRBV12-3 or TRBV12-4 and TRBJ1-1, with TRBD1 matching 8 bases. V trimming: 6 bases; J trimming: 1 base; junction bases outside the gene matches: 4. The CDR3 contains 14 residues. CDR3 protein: CASRKQGGNTEAFF. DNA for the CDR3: TGTGCCAGCAGAAAACAGGGGGGGAACACTGAAGCTTTCTTT.